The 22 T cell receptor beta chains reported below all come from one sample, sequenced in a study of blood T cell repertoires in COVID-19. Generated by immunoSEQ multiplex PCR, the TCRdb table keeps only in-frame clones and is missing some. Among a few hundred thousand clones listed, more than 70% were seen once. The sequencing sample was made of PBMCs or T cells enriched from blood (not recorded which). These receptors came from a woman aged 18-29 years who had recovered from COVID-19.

The CDR3 reads CASSWDRVGTEAFF. CDR3 in DNA: TGTGCCAGCAGCTGGGACAGGGTGGGCACTGAAGCTTTCTTT. This chain connects TRBV14 to TRBJ1-1; TRBD1 matches 9 bases. Germline CDR1 is SGHDN and CDR2 is FVKESK. J was trimmed by 4 bases and V by 5 bases; bases with no gene match: 5. The CDR3 is made up of 14 amino acids.

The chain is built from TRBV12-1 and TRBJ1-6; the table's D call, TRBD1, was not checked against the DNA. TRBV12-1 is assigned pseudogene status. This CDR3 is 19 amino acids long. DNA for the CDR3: TGTGCCAGCAGCTTTGGCGCGGACATTCAGGGGTCCTATAATTCACCCCTCCACTTT. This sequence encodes CASSFGADIQGSYNSPLHF.

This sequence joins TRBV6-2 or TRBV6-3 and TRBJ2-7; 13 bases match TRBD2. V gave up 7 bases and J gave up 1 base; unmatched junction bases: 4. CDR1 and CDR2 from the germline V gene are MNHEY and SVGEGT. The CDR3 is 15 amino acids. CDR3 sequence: CASTPGLAGSYEQYF. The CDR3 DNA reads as TGTGCCAGCACCCCGGGACTAGCGGGATCCTACGAGCAGTACTTC.

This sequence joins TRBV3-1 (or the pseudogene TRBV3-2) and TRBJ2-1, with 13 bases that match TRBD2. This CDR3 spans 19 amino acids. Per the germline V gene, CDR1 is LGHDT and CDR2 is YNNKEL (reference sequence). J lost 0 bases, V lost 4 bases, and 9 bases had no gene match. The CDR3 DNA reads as TGTGCCAGCAGCCGCGTAGGACTAGCGGGGGCGGCCTCCTACAATGAGCAGTTCTTC. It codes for CASSRVGLAGAASYNEQFF.

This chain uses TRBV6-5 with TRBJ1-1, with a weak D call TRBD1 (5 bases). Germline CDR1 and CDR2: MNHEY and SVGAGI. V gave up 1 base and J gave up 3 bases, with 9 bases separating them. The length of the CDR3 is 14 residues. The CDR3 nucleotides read TGTGCCAGCAGTTACTGGGAGGGGCACACTGAAGCTTTCTTT. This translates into CASSYWEGHTEAFF.

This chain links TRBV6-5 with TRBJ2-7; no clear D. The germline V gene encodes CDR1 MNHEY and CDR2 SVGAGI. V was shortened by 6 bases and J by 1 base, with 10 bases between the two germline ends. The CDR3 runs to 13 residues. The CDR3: CASSSASSYEQYF. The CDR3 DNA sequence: TGTGCCAGCAGCTCCGCCAGTTCCTACGAGCAGTACTTC.

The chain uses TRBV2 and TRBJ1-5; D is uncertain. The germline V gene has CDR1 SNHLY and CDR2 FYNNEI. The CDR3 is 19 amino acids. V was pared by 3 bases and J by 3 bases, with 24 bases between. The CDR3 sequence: CASSDGWGGSWRDNQPQHF. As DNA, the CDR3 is TGTGCCAGCAGTGATGGTTGGGGAGGGAGTTGGAGGGACAATCAGCCCCAGCATTTT. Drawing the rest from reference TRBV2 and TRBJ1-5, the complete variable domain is EPEVTQTPSHQVTQMGQEVILRCVPISNHLYFYWYRQILGQKVEFLVSFYNNEISEKSEIFDDQFSVERPDGSNFTLKIRSTKLEDSAMYFCASSDGWGGSWRDNQPQHFGDGTRLSIL.

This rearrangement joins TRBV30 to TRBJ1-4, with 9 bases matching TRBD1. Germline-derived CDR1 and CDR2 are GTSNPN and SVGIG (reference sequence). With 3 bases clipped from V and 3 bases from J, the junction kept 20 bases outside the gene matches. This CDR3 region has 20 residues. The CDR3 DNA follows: TGTGCCTGGAGAAGGGGACCTGGACAGGGGAGGAACTATTCTAATGAAAAACTGTTTTTT. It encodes CAWRRGPGQGRNYSNEKLFF.

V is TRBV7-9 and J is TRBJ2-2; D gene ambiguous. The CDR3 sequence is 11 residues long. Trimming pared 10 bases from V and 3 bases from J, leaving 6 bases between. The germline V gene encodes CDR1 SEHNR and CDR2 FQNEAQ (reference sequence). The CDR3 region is CATYDTGELFF. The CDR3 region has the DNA TGTGCCACTTATGACACCGGGGAGCTGTTTTTT.

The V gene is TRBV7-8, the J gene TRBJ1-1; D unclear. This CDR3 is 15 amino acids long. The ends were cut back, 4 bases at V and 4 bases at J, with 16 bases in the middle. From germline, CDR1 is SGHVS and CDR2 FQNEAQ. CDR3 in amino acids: CASSSLEGVGTEAFF. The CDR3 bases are TGTGCCAGCAGCTCCCTAGAGGGTGTCGGCACTGAAGCTTTCTTT.

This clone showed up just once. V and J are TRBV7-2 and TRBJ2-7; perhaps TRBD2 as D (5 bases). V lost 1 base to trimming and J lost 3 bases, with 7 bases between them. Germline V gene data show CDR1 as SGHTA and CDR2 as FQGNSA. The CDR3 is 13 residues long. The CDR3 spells CASSLERSYEQYF. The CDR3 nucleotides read TGTGCCAGCAGCTTAGAGCGGAGCTACGAGCAGTACTTC.

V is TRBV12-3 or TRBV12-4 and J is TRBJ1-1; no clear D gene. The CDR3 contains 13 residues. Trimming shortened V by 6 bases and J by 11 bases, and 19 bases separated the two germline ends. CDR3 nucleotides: TGTGCCAGCAGAATTTCACCGGAGGGAGGGGCTTTCTTT. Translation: CASRISPEGGAFF.

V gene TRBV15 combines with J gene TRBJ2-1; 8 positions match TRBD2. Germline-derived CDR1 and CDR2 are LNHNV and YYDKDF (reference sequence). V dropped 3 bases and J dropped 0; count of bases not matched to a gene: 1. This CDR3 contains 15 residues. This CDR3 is CATSSGTSSYNEQFF. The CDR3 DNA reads TGTGCCACCAGCAGCGGGACTAGCTCCTACAATGAGCAGTTCTTC.

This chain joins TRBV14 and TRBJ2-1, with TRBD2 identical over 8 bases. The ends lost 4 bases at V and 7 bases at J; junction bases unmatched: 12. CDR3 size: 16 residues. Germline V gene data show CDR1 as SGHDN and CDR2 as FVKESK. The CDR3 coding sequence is TGTGCCAGCAGCCTGACGATGGGCGGGGGGCGTAATGAGCAGTTCTTC. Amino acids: CASSLTMGGGRNEQFF.

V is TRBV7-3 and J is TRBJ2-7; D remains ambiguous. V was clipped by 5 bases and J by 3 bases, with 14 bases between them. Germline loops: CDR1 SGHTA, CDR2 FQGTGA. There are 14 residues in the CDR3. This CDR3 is CASSAGSPGYEQYF. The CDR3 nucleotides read TGTGCCAGCAGCGCCGGGTCCCCGGGCTACGAGCAGTACTTC.

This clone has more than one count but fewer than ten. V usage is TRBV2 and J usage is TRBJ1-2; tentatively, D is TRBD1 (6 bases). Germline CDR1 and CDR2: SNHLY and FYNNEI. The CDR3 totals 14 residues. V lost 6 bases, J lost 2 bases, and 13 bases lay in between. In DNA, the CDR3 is TGTGCCAGCAGAAGACAGGAGGCAAACTATGGCTACACCTTC. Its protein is CASRRQEANYGYTF.

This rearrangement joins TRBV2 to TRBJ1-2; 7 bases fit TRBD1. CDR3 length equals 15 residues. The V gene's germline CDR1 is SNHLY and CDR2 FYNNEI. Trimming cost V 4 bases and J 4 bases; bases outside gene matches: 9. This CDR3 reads CASSGGQPVAYGYTF. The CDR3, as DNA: TGTGCCAGCAGTGGGGGACAGCCCGTAGCCTATGGCTACACCTTC.

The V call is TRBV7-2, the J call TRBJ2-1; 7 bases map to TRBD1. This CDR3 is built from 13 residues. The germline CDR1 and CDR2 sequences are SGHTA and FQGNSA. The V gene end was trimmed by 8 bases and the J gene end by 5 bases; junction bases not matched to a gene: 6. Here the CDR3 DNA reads TGTGCCAGCCAAGACAGGGTCAACAATGAGCAGTTCTTC. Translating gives CASQDRVNNEQFF.

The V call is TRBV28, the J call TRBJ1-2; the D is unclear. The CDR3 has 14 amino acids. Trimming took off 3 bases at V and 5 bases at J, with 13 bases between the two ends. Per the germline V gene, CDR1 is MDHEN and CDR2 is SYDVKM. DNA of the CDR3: TGTGCCAGCAGTTTGGGTTCAGGAAGGTATGGCTACACCTTC. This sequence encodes CASSLGSGRYGYTF.

For the CDR3, the DNA is TGTGCCAGCAGCGTAGGGGGACAACGGGGAGAGACCCAGTACTTC. It is translated as CASSVGGQRGETQYF. The rearrangement links TRBV9 to TRBJ2-5; D is perhaps TRBD1 (6 bases). The CDR3 has 15 amino acids. Germline CDR1 SGDLS, CDR2 YYNGEE. Trimming took 0 bases from V and 4 from J, leaving 13 bases between them.

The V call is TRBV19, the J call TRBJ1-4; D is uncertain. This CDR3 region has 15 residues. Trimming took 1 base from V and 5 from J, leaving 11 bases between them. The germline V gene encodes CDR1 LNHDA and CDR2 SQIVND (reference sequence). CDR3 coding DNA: TGTGCCAGTAGTATAGCTGCAGGTACGAATGAAAAACTGTTTTTT. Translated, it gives CASSIAAGTNEKLFF.

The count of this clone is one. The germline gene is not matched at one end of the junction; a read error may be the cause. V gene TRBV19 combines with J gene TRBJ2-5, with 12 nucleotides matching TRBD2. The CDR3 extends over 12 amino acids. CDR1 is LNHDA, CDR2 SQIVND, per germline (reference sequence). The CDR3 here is CPTSGGQETQYF. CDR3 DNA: TGCCCTACTAGCGGGGGGCAAGAGACCCAGTACTTC. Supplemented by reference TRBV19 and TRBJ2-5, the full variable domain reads DGGITQSPKYLFRKEGQNVTLSCEQNLNHDAMYWYRQDPGQGLRLIYYSQIVNDFQKGDIAEGYSVSREKKESFPLTVTSAQKNPTAFYLCPTSGGQETQYFGPGTRLLVL.